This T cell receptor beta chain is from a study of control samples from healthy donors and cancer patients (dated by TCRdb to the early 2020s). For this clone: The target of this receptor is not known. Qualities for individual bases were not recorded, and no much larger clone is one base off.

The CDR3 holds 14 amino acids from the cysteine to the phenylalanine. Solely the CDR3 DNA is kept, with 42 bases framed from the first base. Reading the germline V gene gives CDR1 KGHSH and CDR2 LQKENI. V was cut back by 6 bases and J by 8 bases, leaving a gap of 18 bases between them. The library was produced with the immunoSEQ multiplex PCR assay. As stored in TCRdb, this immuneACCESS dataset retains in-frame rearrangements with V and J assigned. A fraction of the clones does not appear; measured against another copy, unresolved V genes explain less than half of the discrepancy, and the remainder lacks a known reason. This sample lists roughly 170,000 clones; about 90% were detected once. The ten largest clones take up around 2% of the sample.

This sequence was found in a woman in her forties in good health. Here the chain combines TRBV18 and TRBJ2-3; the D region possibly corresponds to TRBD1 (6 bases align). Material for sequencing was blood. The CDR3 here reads CASSSQGTPGTQYF. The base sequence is TGTGCCAGCTCCTCGCAGGGGACCCCGGGTACGCAGTATTTT.